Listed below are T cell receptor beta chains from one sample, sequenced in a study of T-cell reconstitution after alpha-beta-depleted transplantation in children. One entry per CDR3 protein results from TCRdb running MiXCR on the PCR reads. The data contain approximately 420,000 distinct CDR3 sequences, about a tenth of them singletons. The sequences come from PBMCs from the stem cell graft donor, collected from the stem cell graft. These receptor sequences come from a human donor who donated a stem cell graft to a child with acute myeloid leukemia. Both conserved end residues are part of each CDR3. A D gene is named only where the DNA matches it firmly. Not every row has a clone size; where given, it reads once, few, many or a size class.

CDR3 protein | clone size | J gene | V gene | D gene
CASSPLLAGGRNEQFF | - | TRBJ2-1 | TRBV14 | TRBD2
CASSLAGVFTGELFF | many | TRBJ2-2 | TRBV5-1 | TRBD2
CASSLDPSPGANVLTF | - | TRBJ2-6 | TRBV7-2 | -
CASSPGTSGLPYEQYF | many | TRBJ2-7 | TRBV7-2 | TRBD2
CASSFSLGPNSPLHF | many | TRBJ1-6 | TRBV7-9 | -
CASSVVGGSGDTQYF | many | TRBJ2-3 | TRBV9 | TRBD2
CASSLRGARGSYNEQFF | - | TRBJ2-1 | TRBV5-6 | TRBD1
CAISEWGTVNTGELFF | few | TRBJ2-2 | TRBV10-3 | TRBD1
CSVQGQGNYGYTF | few | TRBJ1-2 | TRBV29-1 | TRBD1
CAWAGQIIGELFF | - | TRBJ2-2 | TRBV30 | -
CSVETEGGRASTYF | few | TRBJ2-3 | TRBV29-1 | TRBD2
CAESEGQLGEQFF | - | TRBJ2-1 | TRBV23-1 | -